A single sample gave rise to the 31 T cell receptor beta chains below, sequenced in a study of tumor-infiltrating lymphocytes in primary liver carcinoma. RNA isolated from unsorted whole blood supplied the blood RNA, with germline DNA also extracted. A primer matching the constant region was used to make TCR beta cDNA from around 460 ng of total RNA. Library construction for TCR beta comprised three nested multiplex PCR rounds performed with slightly modified ARM-PCR. TRBV1-TRBV30 forward primers paired with a C-beta reverse primer drove the first two PCR rounds, roughly 10 cycles each. MiXCR, run by TCRdb on the multiplex PCR reads, gives a single entry per CDR3 protein. The sample includes around 170,000 distinct CDR3 sequences, around 60% seen only once; the top ten take about 72%. Material: peripheral blood. The receptor source for this set is a man aged 40-49 years with primary liver carcinoma and hepatitis B virus infection.

To note about this clonotype: One base away lies a much larger clone, so this may be a sequencing read error. The genes are TRBV6-1 and TRBJ1-5; maybe TRBD1 (5 bases). CDR3 size: 15 residues. CDR1 is MNHNS and CDR2 is SASEGT in the germline V gene. The CDR3 sequence: CASSPSGISNLPQHF. CDR3 sequence (DNA): TGTGCCAGCAGTCCATCAGGGATTAGCAATCTGCCCCAGCATTTT.

The CDR3 reads CASSETGAPRQFF. DNA of the CDR3: TGTGCCAGCAGCGAGACAGGGGCTCCCAGGCAGTTCTTC. The V gene is TRBV6-1, the J gene TRBJ2-1; 8 nucleotides line up with TRBD1. V was clipped by 6 bases and J by 12 bases; unmatched bases: 10. The length of the CDR3 is 13 residues. Germline CDR1 is MNHNS and CDR2 is SASEGT.

About this clonotype itself: The junction departs from the called germline gene at one end, perhaps through a read error. The rearrangement uses TRBV11-2 and TRBJ2-7, with D possibly being TRBD1 (5 bases). Germline V gene sequence: CDR1 SGHAT, CDR2 FQNNGV. This CDR3 is built from 14 residues. CDR3 bases: TGTGCCACCAGCTTAACCGGCAGGGCCTACGAGCAATACTTC. It encodes CATSLTGRAYEQYF.

The rearrangement uses TRBV2 and TRBJ2-7; TRBD1 or TRBD2 may be the D gene (5 bases each). V dropped 7 bases and J dropped 6 bases, with 10 bases sitting between them. The CDR3 is 11 residues long. CDR1 SNHLY and CDR2 FYNNEI come from the germline V gene. The DNA for the CDR3 is TGTGCCAGCATCTCAGGGACCGAGCAGTACTTC. Encoded protein: CASISGTEQYF.

As DNA, the CDR3 is TGTGCCTGGAGCGGGGACAGGTGGAATGAGCAGTTCTTC. This codes for CAWSGDRWNEQFF. The V call is TRBV30, the J call TRBJ2-1, with 8 bases fitting TRBD1. CDR3 length: 13 amino acids. Germline-derived CDR1 and CDR2 are GTSNPN and SVGIG (reference sequence). V shed 3 bases, J shed 7 bases, and the junction held 5 bases outside the gene matches.

The chain recombines TRBV6-6 with TRBJ2-2; no firm D call. Germline lookup yields CDR1 MNHNY and CDR2 SVGAGI (reference sequence). The V and J ends lost 6 bases and 0 bases respectively, with 14 bases between them. CDR3 length: 16 amino acids. CDR3 coding DNA: TGTGCCAGCAGATCCCCAAGGGAAACGAACACCGGGGAGCTGTTTTTT. Translation gives CASRSPRETNTGELFF.

This clonotype turned up a few times. The CDR3: CASSWGRVADTQYF. In nucleotides, the CDR3 is TGTGCCAGCAGTTGGGGGAGGGTCGCAGATACGCAGTATTTT. The chain uses TRBV6-5 and TRBJ2-3; 7 bases map to TRBD2. Per the germline V gene, CDR1 is MNHEY and CDR2 is SVGAGI. CDR3 length equals 14 residues. The trim removed 4 bases at V and 4 bases at J, leaving 5 bases unmatched.

The rearrangement links TRBV29-1 to TRBJ2-1; no reliable D call. The CDR3 loop spans 13 amino acids. V was shortened by 0 bases and J by 9 bases, with 12 bases between the two germline ends. Germline loops: CDR1 SQVTM, CDR2 ANQGSEA. The CDR3 nucleotides are TGCAGCGTTGAAGAGGTACATGGGATTGAGCAGTTCTTC. Translation gives CSVEEVHGIEQFF.

This clonotype occurred many times. The rearrangement joins TRBV28 to TRBJ2-7; D is undetermined. The CDR3 runs to 13 residues. From germline, CDR1 is MDHEN and CDR2 SYDVKM. V was cut by 5 bases and J by 12 bases, with 20 bases left in between. The CDR3 nucleotides read TGTGCCAGCAGTCCAGGACGGATCTTCCAAGGGTACTTC. Its translation: CASSPGRIFQGYF. Looking up the rest from reference TRBV28 and TRBJ2-7 gives the full variable domain: DVKVTQSSRYLVKRTGEKVFLECVQDMDHENMFWYRQDPGLGLRLIYFSYDVKMKEKGDIPEGYSVSREKKERFSLILESASTNQTSMYLCASSPGRIFQGYFGPGTRLTVT.

This rearrangement joins TRBV11-2 to TRBJ2-1, with TRBD2 matching over 11 bases. Per germline, CDR1 SGHAT and CDR2 FQNNGV. The CDR3 runs to 18 residues. The CDR3 is CTGSLRLAGPSSYNEQFF. CDR3 nucleotides: TGTACCGGCAGCCTACGACTAGCGGGACCTAGCTCCTACAATGAGCAGTTCTTC.

The genes are TRBV6-5 and TRBJ2-2, with TRBD2 matching 8 bases. Germline CDR1 MNHEY, CDR2 SVGAGI. CDR3 size: 16 residues. The V and J ends lost 5 bases and 4 bases, in that order; junction bases with no gene match: 9. The CDR3 DNA reads TGTGCCAGCAGTCCTACTAGCGGTAGAGCCACCGGGGAGCTGTTTTTT. It codes for CASSPTSGRATGELFF.

Remarks on this clonotype: Compared with germline, one end of the junction differs, possibly owing to a read error. This chain uses TRBV11-3 with TRBJ2-2, with D perhaps TRBD2 (5 bases). The length of the CDR3 is 15 residues. Germline lookup yields CDR1 SGHNT and CDR2 YENEEA. CDR3 DNA: TGTGCCAACAGCTCCCAACGGGGGAACACCGGGGAGCTGTTTTTT. This codes for CANSSQRGNTGELFF. The full variable domain, with the rest looked up from reference TRBV11-3 and TRBJ2-2, is EAGVVQSPRYKIIEKKQPVAFWCNPISGHNTLYWYLQNLGQGPELLIRYENEEAVDDSQLPKDRFSAERLKGVDSTLKIQPAELGDSAVYLCANSSQRGNTGELFFGEGSRLTVL.

This clonotype has just a few counts. This sequence joins TRBV29-1 and TRBJ1-1; TRBD1 agrees at 8 bases. Trimming took 7 bases from V and 6 from J; bases not matched to a gene: 7. The CDR3 runs 12 residues. The germline V gene encodes CDR1 SQVTM and CDR2 ANQGSEA. CDR3 amino acids: CSAQGQGAEAFF. CDR3 sequence (DNA): TGCAGCGCCCAAGGACAGGGAGCTGAAGCTTTCTTT.

To note about this clonotype: The CDR3 does not close with the conserved phenylalanine or tryptophan, likely indicating a read error. The V gene is TRBV13, the J gene TRBJ2-1, with 8 bases fitting TRBD2. J lost 9 bases, V lost 7 bases, and 11 bases had no gene match. The length of the CDR3 is 14 residues. Germline CDR1 and CDR2: PRHDT and FYEKMQ (reference sequence). The CDR3 is CASIPGLVYGEQFL. The CDR3 bases are TGTGCCAGCATCCCGGGACTAGTGTATGGTGAGCAGTTCTTA.

In the case of this clonotype: An end of the junction does not agree with germline; a read error may underlie this. The rearrangement joins TRBV6-5 to TRBJ2-2; D might be TRBD2 (6 bases). Germline V lookup: CDR1 MNHEY, CDR2 SVGAGI. This CDR3 is 15 amino acids long. CDR3 amino acids: CASSSGGANTVELFF. In DNA, the CDR3 is TGTGCCAGCAGTTCCGGGGGAGCGAACACCGTGGAGCTGTTTTTT.

This clonotype was recorded many times. V is TRBV6-1 and J is TRBJ2-3, with 8 positions matching TRBD2. The germline CDR1 and CDR2 sequences are MNHNS and SASEGT. CDR3 length: 15 amino acids. The J segment lost 3 bases and the V segment lost 4 bases, leaving 6 bases of the junction unmatched. Here the CDR3 reads CASSVGTGGTDTQYF. The CDR3 DNA reads TGTGCCAGCAGTGTGGGAACGGGAGGGACAGATACGCAGTATTTT.

A word on this clonotype: Relative to the germline gene, one junction end is altered; a read error may explain this. The chain combines TRBV29-1 with TRBJ1-1; no firm D call. The CDR3 spans 11 residues. The germline gives CDR1 SQVTM, CDR2 ANQGSEA. CDR3 protein: CSVGVNTEVFF. For the CDR3, the DNA is TGCAGCGTGGGAGTGAACACTGAAGTTTTCTTT.

About this clonotype: This sequence may be a read error, since a much larger clone differs from it by one base. The chain employs TRBV11-2 and TRBJ2-7; D may be TRBD2 (5 bases). Trimming stripped 1 base from V and 3 bases from J, with 19 bases between. CDR3 length: 17 amino acids. Germline V gene lookup returns CDR1 SGHAT and CDR2 FQNNGV. CDR3 sequence (DNA): TGTGCCAGCAGCTTAGGAATAGCGAGAGTATTGAGCTACGAGCAGTACTTC. It translates to CASSLGIARVLSYEQYF.

A word on this clonotype: A single base separates this from a much larger clone, so it may be a read error. The chain is built from TRBV29-1 and TRBJ2-1; D ambiguous. Germline-derived CDR1 and CDR2 are SQVTM and ANQGSEA. V shed 5 bases and J shed 5 bases, with 10 bases lying between them. This CDR3 has 12 residues. CDR3 coding DNA: TGCAGCGTTCCTACACCTCACAATGAGCAGTTCTTC. Amino acid sequence: CSVPTPHNEQFF.

The sample holds a few counts of this clonotype. The CDR3 bases are TGTGCCAGCAGCTCCGTACAGGGCATCACCGGGGAGCTGTTTTTT. Translated, it gives CASSSVQGITGELFF. The V gene is TRBV12-3 or TRBV12-4, the J gene TRBJ2-2; tentative D call: TRBD1 (6 bases). Trimming stripped 6 bases from V and 4 bases from J, with 15 bases between. The CDR3 runs 15 residues.

There are a few counts of this clonotype. The V and J genes are TRBV29-1 and TRBJ2-3; TRBD2 agrees at 9 bases. Germline V lookup: CDR1 SQVTM, CDR2 ANQGSEA. V lost 0 bases, J lost 3 bases, and 10 bases stayed unmatched. The CDR3 runs 17 residues. This CDR3 is CSVEDIIAGDGTDTQYF. As DNA, the CDR3 is TGCAGCGTTGAAGATATTATAGCGGGAGATGGGACAGATACGCAGTATTTT.

This clonotype was recorded many times. The rearrangement joins TRBV29-1 to TRBJ2-4; tentative D call: TRBD1 (6 bases). Per the germline V gene, CDR1 is SQVTM and CDR2 is ANQGSEA. Trimming cost V 5 bases and J 4 bases, with 12 bases left between them. This CDR3 has 13 residues. CDR3: CSVSSGTKNIQYF. CDR3 nucleotides: TGCAGCGTTAGCTCCGGGACAAAAAACATTCAGTACTTC.

Remarks on this clonotype: The junction does not match germline at one end; this may be a read error. The V call is TRBV11-2, the J call TRBJ2-1, with D possibly matching TRBD2 (5 bases). CDR1 and CDR2 from the germline V gene are SGHAT and FQNNGV. The CDR3 is 19 residues long. CDR3 residues: CPSSLPPWVANLGKNEQFF. CDR3 DNA: TGTCCCAGCAGCTTGCCCCCTTGGGTAGCGAATTTGGGTAAGAATGAGCAGTTCTTC.

This clonotype appeared a few times. The chain employs TRBV6-5 and TRBJ2-3; 7 bases line up with TRBD2. After removal of 0 bases from V and 3 bases from J, the junction contained 9 bases not matched to a gene. The CDR3 length is 17 residues. CDR1 is MNHEY and CDR2 is SVGAGI in the germline V gene. CDR3 region: CASSYSSAGEKTDTQYF. CDR3 bases: TGTGCCAGCAGTTACTCGAGTGCGGGAGAAAAAACAGATACGCAGTATTTT.

This clonotype was found a few times. The rearrangement joins TRBV12-3 or TRBV12-4 to TRBJ1-5, with D unclear. This CDR3 has 13 residues. Trimming removed 3 bases at V and 9 bases at J, with 12 bases between. The CDR3 is CASSLRSEGPQHF. CDR3 in DNA: TGTGCCAGCAGTTTGAGATCCGAGGGGCCCCAGCATTTT.

About this clonotype itself: In this CDR3 the conserved last residue, phenylalanine or tryptophan, is missing, so a read error is likely. V usage is TRBV6-5 and J usage is TRBJ1-1; 9 nucleotides agree with TRBD1. This CDR3 spans 14 amino acids. Looked up from germline, CDR1 is MNHEY and CDR2 is SVGAGI. The CDR3 DNA sequence: TGTACCAGCAGTCCGTGGACAGGGGACACTGAAGCTTTCATT. Its translation: CTSSPWTGDTEAFI.

Comment on this clonotype: A read error may explain this, as a much larger clone is one base away. This rearrangement joins TRBV4-1 to TRBJ2-1; 9 bases align to TRBD2. The CDR3 consists of 14 residues. Germline lookup yields CDR1 MGHRA and CDR2 YSYEKL. This CDR3 is CASSTRLADNEKFF. Written as DNA, the CDR3 is TGCGCCAGCAGTACAAGACTAGCGGACAATGAGAAGTTCTTC.

This clonotype has more than one count but fewer than ten. The chain recombines TRBV29-1 with TRBJ1-1; no firm D call. V lost 7 bases and J 0 bases, leaving 12 bases between the germline ends. This CDR3 contains 13 residues. CDR1 and CDR2 from the germline V gene are SQVTM and ANQGSEA. The CDR3, as DNA: TGCAGCGGCTTTTGGGCCATGAACACTGAAGCTTTCTTT. This gives the protein CSGFWAMNTEAFF.

The J gene is TRBJ2-5, the V gene TRBV28; D gene uncertain. The CDR3 consists of 13 residues. Trimming left V 2 bases short and J 5 bases short, with 9 bases between. Germline-derived CDR1 and CDR2 are MDHEN and SYDVKM. The CDR3 DNA sequence: TGTGCCAGCAGTTTACGAAGCCTTGAGACCCAGTACTTC. Translating it yields CASSLRSLETQYF.

This clonotype was seen a handful of times. The rearrangement uses TRBV6-6 and TRBJ2-7; D remains ambiguous. V dropped 7 bases and J dropped 4 bases, with 8 bases sitting between them. The CDR3 has 11 residues. Germline CDR1 reads MNHNY; CDR2 reads SVGAGI (reference sequence). DNA of the CDR3: TGTGCCAGCACCGATTCATACGAGCAGTACTTC. Residues: CASTDSYEQYF.

The chain links TRBV14 to TRBJ2-7; D call uncertain. The germline V and J ends were trimmed by 0 bases and 4 bases, with 10 bases remaining between them. Germline lookup yields CDR1 SGHDN and CDR2 FVKESK. The CDR3 is 14 residues long. CDR3 DNA sequence: TGTGCCAGCAGCCAAGATCTCAGTGTTTACGAGCAGTACTTC. As protein: CASSQDLSVYEQYF.